The source of this T cell receptor (beta chain) is a study of blood T cell repertoires in COVID-19 (dated by TCRdb to 2018 to 2020). Describing the broader study: Collaborator samples came from the United States, Italy and Spain and covered acute and convalescent phases of COVID-19. Samples came from the ongoing ImmuneRACE study (first 160 participants) plus 1,254 subjects from 6 global collaborators. The material from the prospective study consisted of cDNA or gDNA derived from T cells, B-cell-depleted T cells, or PBMCs. Sample metadata almost always included a de-identified subject ID, COVID-19 status, age in years and sex. The dataset comprised deeply sampled blood TCRbeta repertoires from subjects exposed to, actively infected with, or recovered from COVID-19. The repertoires were made available in a free public database intended to serve as a resource for research on the immune response to SARS-CoV-2. Where HLA class I and class II types were available, the types were taken from metadata supplied by the sample provider, not from assay-based typing.

TCRbeta CDR3 regions were amplified from genomic DNA using the immunoSEQ Assay, a bias-controlled multiplex PCR. Turning to the authors' computational methods: The number of nucleated cells in each sample was estimated from the amplification of reference gene primers within the assay. To quantify the absolute abundance of each unique TCRbeta CDR3 rearrangement, sequence reads were collapsed and filtered. For each sample, productive Simpson clonality was calculated as the square root of Simpson's diversity index over productive rearrangements. TCRdb obtained this table from immuneACCESS and retained in-frame rearrangements with V and J assigned. These tables miss some clones; where compared with another copy, unresolved V genes account for less than half of the shortfall, and the remainder is unexplained. V, J and clone size reflect that table, while D and trimming were determined from the DNA. This sample is represented by some 260,000 clones; about 85% of them were singletons. The top ten hold 3% to 3.5% of the sample.

Details on this clone: What antigen it recognizes has not been identified. No much larger clone is present one base from it, and per-base qualities are unavailable.

Whole blood was collected in K2EDTA tubes by collaborating institutions according to the institutions' own protocols. For TCRbeta analysis, collaborators shipped samples as frozen whole blood, isolated PBMCs, or DNA extracted from either of those sample types. General findings and caveats noted by the study authors: How much clinical and demographic metadata was included differed by source and by participant, and the metadata was provided uncurated.

The CDR3 measures 15 amino acids from cysteine to phenylalanine. Just CDR3 DNA is preserved here, 45 bases in frame from base 1. V gives up 2 bases and J gives up 1 base, and the segment between their germline ends measures 10 bases. Looking up the germline V gene (reference sequence) yields CDR1 MNHEY and CDR2 SMNVEV. The clonotype originates from a young man with active or convalescent COVID-19. Sequencing was done on a sample of peripheral blood. Recombination linked TRBV27 to TRBJ2-3, with the D gene call left open. The CDR3 protein: CASSLGGRRTDTQYF. The nucleotide sequence reads TGTGCCAGCAGTTTAGGCGGTAGGCGCACAGATACGCAGTATTTT.